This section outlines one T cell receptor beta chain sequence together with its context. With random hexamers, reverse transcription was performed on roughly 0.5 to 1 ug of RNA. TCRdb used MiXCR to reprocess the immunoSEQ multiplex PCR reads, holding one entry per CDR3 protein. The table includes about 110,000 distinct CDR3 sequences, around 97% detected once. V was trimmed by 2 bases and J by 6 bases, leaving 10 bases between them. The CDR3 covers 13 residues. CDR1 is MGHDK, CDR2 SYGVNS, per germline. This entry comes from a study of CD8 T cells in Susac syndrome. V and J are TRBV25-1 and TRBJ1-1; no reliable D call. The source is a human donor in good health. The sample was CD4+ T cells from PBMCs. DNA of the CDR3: TGTGCCAGCAGTGAACCCCAGAGGGCTGAAGCTTTCTTT. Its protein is CASSEPQRAEAFF. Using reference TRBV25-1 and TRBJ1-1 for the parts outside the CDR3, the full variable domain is EADIYQTPRYLVIGTGKKITLECSQTMGHDKMYWYQQDPGMELHLIHYSYGVNSTEKGDLSSESTVSRIRTEHFPLTLESARPSHTSQYLCASSEPQRAEAFFGQGTRLTVV.